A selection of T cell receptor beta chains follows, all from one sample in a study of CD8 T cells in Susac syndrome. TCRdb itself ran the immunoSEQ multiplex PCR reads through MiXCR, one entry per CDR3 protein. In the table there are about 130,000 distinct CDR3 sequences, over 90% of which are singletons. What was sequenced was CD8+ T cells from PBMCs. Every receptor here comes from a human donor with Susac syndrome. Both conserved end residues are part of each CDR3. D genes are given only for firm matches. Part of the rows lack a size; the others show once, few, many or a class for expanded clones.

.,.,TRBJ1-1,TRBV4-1,TGCGCCAGCAGCCAAGAGACGGAGAACACTGAAGCTTTCTTT,CASSQETENTEAFF
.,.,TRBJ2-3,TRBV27,TGTGCCAGCAGTACGACCCTCCTAGATACGCAGTATTTT,CASSTTLLDTQYF
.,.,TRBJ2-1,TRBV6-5,TGTGCCAGCAGTTACGATCCGGGACTCAACAATGAGCAGTTCTTC,CASSYDPGLNNEQFF
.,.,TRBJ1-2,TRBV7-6,TGTGCCAGCAGCCCCGGGAGAGATGGCTACACCTTC,CASSPGRDGYTF
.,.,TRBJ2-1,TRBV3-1,TGTGCCAGCAGCCCCGTGGGGGCGGGAGATAGGAGTTACAATGAGCAGTTCTTC,CASSPVGAGDRSYNEQFF
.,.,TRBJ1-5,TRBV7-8,TGTGCCAGCAGCCCTCTAGGGGATTTCAATCAGCCCCAGCATTTT,CASSPLGDFNQPQHF
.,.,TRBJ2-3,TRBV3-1,TGTGCCAGCAGCCAAGAGTCCCGGAGATCAGATACGCAGTATTTT,CASSQESRRSDTQYF
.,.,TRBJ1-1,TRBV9,TGTGCCAGCAGCGTGGGGATCGGCGCTGAAGCTTTCTTT,CASSVGIGAEAFF
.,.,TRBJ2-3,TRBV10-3,TGTGCCATCAGTGAGTCTCTGGGGTTGACAGATACGCAGTATTTT,CAISESLGLTDTQYF
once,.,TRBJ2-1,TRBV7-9,TGTGCCAGCAGCACTAGCTCCGACTATGAGCAGTTCTTC,CASSTSSDYEQFF
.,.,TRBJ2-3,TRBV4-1,TGCGCCAGCAGCCTAGTATTGCCTTTTCAGGGTACAGATACGCAGTATTTT,CASSLVLPFQGTDTQYF
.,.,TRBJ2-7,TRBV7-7,TGTGCTAGCAGCTTAGACAAATCCTACGAGCAGTACTTC,CASSLDKSYEQYF
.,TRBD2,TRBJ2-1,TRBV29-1,TGCAGCGTTGAAGGCGAACAGCGGGAGTCCTACAATGAGCAGTTCTTC,CSVEGEQRESYNEQFF
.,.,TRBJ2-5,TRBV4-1,TGCGCCAGCAGCCAAGTAGGGGCCAGGGTTGAGACCCAGTACTTC,CASSQVGARVETQYF
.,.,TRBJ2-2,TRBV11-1,TGTGCCAGCAGCTTACCTACTAGTGTCGGGGAGCTGTTTTTT,CASSLPTSVGELFF
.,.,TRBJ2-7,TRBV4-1,TGCGCCAGCAGCCAAGAAAAGCCTATCGAGCAGTACTTC,CASSQEKPIEQYF
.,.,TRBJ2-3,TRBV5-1,TGCGCCAGCAGCTTGTTGGATACGCAGTATTTT,CASSLLDTQYF
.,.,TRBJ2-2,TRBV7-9,TGTGCCAGCAGCTTAGACGGTCGGCGGGAGCTGTTTTTT,CASSLDGRRELFF
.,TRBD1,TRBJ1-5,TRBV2,TGTGCCAGCACTATCAGACAGGGGTTAGATCAGCCCCAGCATTTT,CASTIRQGLDQPQHF
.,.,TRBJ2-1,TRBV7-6,TGTGCCAGCAGCGGCATGCTCGATGAGCAGTTCTTC,CASSGMLDEQFF
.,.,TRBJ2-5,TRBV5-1,TGCGCCAGCACTGTGCTGGGTAACGGGAGATACCAAGAGACCCAGTACTTC,CASTVLGNGRYQETQYF
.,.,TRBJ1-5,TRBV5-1,TGCGCCAGCAGCTTGGGAGAAACCGGAGGGCAGCCCCAGCATTTT,CASSLGETGGQPQHF
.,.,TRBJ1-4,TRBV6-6,TGTGCCAGCGTGGGGCGTGCTAATGAAAAACTGTTTTTT,CASVGRANEKLFF
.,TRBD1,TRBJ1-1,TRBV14,TGTGCCAGCAGCCAAGCGTGGACAGGAATGAACACTGAAGCTTTCTTT,CASSQAWTGMNTEAFF
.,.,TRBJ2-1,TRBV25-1,TGTGCCAGCAGTGAATTTTTCATAGGCCCCACCAATGAGCAGTTCTTC,CASSEFFIGPTNEQFF
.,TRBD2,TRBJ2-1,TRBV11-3,TGTGCCAGCAGCTTCTCCCATAGCGGGAGGAGGAGCCCTTACAATGAGCAGTTCTTC,CASSFSHSGRRSPYNEQFF
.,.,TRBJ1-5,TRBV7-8,TGTGCCAGCAGCTTAGACCAGAATCAGCCCCAGCATTTT,CASSLDQNQPQHF
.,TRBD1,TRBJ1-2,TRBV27,TGTGCCAGCAGCCCTGGACAGGGCTATGGCTACACCTTC,CASSPGQGYGYTF
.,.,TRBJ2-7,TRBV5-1,TGCGCCAGCAGCTCCGGACCCGGCGGGATGGCCTACGAGCAGTACTTC,CASSSGPGGMAYEQYF
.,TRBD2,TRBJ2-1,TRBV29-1,TGCAGCGTTGAAATGGAACTAGCGGGACCGTGGGAGCAGTTCTTC,CSVEMELAGPWEQFF
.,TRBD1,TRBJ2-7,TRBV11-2,TGTGCCAGCACCGACCGGGACAGGATCTACGAGCAGTACTTC,CASTDRDRIYEQYF
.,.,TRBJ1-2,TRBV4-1,TGCGCCAGCAGCCAAGCTAGCGGAGTTTATGGCTACACCTTC,CASSQASGVYGYTF
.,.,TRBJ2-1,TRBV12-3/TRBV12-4,TGTGCCAGCAGTTTCGGGCGGGATGAGCAGTTCTTC,CASSFGRDEQFF
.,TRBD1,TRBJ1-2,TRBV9,TGTGCCAGCAGCGTCGGACAGGGGACAGTTGCTAACTATGGCTACACCTTC,CASSVGQGTVANYGYTF
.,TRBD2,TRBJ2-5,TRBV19,TGTGCCAGTAGTATGTCATCCGGACTAGCGCGGGAGGAGACCCAGTACTTC,CASSMSSGLAREETQYF
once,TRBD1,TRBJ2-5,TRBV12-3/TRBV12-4,TGTGCCAGCAGGCGGGACAGGGAAGAGACCCAGTACTTC,CASRRDREETQYF
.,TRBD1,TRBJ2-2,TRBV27,TGTGCCAGCAGTTTAATGGGACAGCTCGGGGAGCTGTTTTTT,CASSLMGQLGELFF
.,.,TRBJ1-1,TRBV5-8,TGTGCCAGCAGCCTAGGCCAGCGTGAAGCTTTCTTT,CASSLGQREAFF
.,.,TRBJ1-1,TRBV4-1,TGCGCCAGCAGCCAAATTGGGGGAGTGAACACTGAAGCTTTCTTT,CASSQIGGVNTEAFF
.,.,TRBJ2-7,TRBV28,TGTGCCAGCAGTTCCGTGAGACATCGATCGGCCTACGAGCAGTACTTC,CASSSVRHRSAYEQYF
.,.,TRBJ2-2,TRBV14,TGTGCCTACTCGGGGATTACCGGGGAGCTGTTTTTT,CAYSGITGELFF
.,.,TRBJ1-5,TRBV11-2,TGTGCCAGCAGCTTAGGAGGGGGGCCCCAGCATTTT,CASSLGGGPQHF
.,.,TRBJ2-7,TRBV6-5,TGTGCCAGCAGTCTCGCCGGGCAGGGGATTTGGACGCAGTACTTC,CASSLAGQGIWTQYF
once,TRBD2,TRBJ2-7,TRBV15,TGTGCCACCAGCAGAGGGATCGGGGAGGGCGTCTACGAGCAGTACTTC,CATSRGIGEGVYEQYF
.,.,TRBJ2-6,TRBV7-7,TGTGCTAGCAGCTTAGTACGGAACTCTGGGGCCAACGTCCTGACTTTC,CASSLVRNSGANVLTF
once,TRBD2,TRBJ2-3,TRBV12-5,TGTGCTAGTGGCTATGGACTAGCGGGAGGTACAGATACGCAGTATTTT,CASGYGLAGGTDTQYF
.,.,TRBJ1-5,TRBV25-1,TGTGCCAGCAGTGCCCCCAGGGAACTTCAGCCCCAGCATTTT,CASSAPRELQPQHF
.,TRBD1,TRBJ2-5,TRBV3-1,TGTGCCAGCAGCCAGACGGGACAGGGGGCGCAAGAGACCCAGTACTTC,CASSQTGQGAQETQYF
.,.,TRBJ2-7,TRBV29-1,TGCAGCGTTGTGTGGGAGAGGAGCTACGAGCAGTACTTC,CSVVWERSYEQYF
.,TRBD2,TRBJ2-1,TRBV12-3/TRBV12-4,TGTGCCAGCAGTCCTGTGGGGACTATCTACAATGAGCAGTTCTTC,CASSPVGTIYNEQFF
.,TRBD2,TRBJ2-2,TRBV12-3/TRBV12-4,TGTGCCAGCAGTTCACGGGACTACTACACCGGGGAGCTGTTTTTT,CASSSRDYYTGELFF
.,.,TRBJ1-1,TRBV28,TGTGCCAGCAGTTTGCCCGAATACACTGAAGCTTTCTTT,CASSLPEYTEAFF
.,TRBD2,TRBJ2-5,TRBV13,TGTGCCAGCAGCCGGACTAGCGGGAGGTCTGCGGCGGAGACCCAGTACTTC,CASSRTSGRSAAETQYF
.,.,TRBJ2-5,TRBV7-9,TGTGCCAGCAGCCCCCTAGGTCCGGGGCAAGAGACCCAGTACTTC,CASSPLGPGQETQYF
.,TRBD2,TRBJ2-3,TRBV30,TGTGCCTGGAGTGCTCCTAGATTGGTAGCGGGGCCCACAGATACGCAGTATTTT,CAWSAPRLVAGPTDTQYF